This T cell receptor beta chain was observed in a study of blood T cell repertoires in COVID-19. Turning to the study itself: Researchers got acute and convalescent COVID-19 samples from the United States, Italy and Spain.

Assay: immunoSEQ multiplex PCR; the TCRdb copy retains only in-frame clones and omits some. The data hold about 290,000 clones, with roughly 89% observed a single time. This TCR derives from a woman in her twenties or thirties with COVID-19, enrolled during active disease. Sequencing was performed on peripheral blood.

The CDR3 DNA reads TGTGCCAGCAGCCAAATCCTAGGGGCTAGCGGGTTGGATGAGCAGTTCTTC. Residues: CASSQILGASGLDEQFF. V is TRBV3-1 (or the pseudogene TRBV3-2) and J is TRBJ2-1; TRBD2 agrees at 8 bases. With 2 bases clipped from V and 8 bases from J, the junction kept 14 bases outside the gene matches. The CDR3 covers 17 residues. Looked up from germline, CDR1 is LGHDT and CDR2 is YNNKEL (reference sequence).